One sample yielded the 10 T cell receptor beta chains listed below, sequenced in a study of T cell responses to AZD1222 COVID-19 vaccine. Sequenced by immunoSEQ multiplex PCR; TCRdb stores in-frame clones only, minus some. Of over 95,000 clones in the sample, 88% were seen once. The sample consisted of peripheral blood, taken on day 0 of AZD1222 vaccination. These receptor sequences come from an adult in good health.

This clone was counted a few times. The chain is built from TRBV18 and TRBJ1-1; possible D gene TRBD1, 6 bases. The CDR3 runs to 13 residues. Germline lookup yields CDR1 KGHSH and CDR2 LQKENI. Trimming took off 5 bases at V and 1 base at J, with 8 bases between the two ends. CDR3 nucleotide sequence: TGTGCCAGCTCAATACAGGGGAACACTGAAGCTTTCTTT. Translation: CASSIQGNTEAFF.

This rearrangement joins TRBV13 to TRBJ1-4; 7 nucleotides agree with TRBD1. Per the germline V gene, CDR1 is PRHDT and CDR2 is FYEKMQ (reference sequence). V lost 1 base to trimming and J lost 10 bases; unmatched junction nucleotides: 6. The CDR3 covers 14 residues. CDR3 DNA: TGTGCCAGCAGCTTAGTAGGGGGCGTCGGAAAACTGTTTTTT. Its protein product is CASSLVGGVGKLFF.

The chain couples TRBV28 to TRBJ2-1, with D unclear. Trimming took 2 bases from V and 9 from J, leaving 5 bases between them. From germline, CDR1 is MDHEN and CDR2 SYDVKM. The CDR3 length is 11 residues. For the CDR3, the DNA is TGTGCCAGCAGTTTACGAGGTGAGCAGTTCTTC. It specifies CASSLRGEQFF.

CDR3 sequence: CATTTSATNTQYF. CDR3 bases: TGTGCCACCACGACTAGTGCGACAAATACGCAGTATTTT. The V and J genes are TRBV2 and TRBJ2-3; weak D call: TRBD2 (6 bases). This CDR3 comprises 13 residues. V lost 10 bases and J 7 bases, leaving 18 bases between the germline ends. The germline V gene has CDR1 SNHLY and CDR2 FYNNEI.

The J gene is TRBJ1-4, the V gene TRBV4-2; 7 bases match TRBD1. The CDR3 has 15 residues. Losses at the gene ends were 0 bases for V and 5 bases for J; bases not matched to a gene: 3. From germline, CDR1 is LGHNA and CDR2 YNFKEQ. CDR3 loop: CASSQDRGRNEKLFF. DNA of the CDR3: TGTGCCAGCAGCCAAGATAGGGGGCGAAATGAAAAACTGTTTTTT.

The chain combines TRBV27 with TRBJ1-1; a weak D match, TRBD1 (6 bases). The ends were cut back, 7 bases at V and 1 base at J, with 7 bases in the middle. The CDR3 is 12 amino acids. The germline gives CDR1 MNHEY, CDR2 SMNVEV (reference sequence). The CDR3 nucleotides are TGTGCCAGCAAACAGGGGAACACTGAAGCTTTCTTT. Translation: CASKQGNTEAFF.

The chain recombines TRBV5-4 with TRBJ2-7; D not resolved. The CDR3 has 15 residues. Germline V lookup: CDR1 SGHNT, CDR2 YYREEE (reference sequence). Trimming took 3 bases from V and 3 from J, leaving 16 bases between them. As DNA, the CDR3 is TGTGCCAGCAGCTCGGACCTTGGACGGAGCTACGAGCAGTACTTC. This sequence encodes CASSSDLGRSYEQYF.

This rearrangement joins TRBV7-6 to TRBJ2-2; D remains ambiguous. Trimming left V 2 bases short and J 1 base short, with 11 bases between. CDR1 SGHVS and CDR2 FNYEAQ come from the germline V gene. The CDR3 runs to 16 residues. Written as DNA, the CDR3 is TGTGCCAGCAGCTTATTCAGGAGACGGAACACCGGGGAGCTGTTTTTT. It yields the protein CASSLFRRRNTGELFF.

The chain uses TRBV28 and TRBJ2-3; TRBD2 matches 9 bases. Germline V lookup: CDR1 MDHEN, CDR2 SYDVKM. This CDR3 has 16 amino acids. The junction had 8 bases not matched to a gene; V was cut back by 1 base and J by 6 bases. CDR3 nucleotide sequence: TGTGCCAGCAGTTTATTTGCGGGAGGGCCTACCGATACGCAGTATTTT. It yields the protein CASSLFAGGPTDTQYF.

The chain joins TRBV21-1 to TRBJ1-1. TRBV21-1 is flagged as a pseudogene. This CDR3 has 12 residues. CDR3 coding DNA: TGTGCCAGCGAGAGAGGGAACACTGAAGCTTTCTTT. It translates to CASERGNTEAFF.